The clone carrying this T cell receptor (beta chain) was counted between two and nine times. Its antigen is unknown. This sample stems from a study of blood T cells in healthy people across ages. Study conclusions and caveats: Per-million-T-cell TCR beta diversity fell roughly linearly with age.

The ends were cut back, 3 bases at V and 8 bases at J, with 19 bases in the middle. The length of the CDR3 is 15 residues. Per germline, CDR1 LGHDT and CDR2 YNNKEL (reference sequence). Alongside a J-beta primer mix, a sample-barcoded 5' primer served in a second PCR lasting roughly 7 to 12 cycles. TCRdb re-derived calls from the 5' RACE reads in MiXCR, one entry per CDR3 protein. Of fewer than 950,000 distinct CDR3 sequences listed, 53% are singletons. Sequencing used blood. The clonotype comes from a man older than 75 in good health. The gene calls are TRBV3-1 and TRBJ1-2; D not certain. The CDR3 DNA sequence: TGTGCCAGCAGCCAGCTCGATGAGGGCGAGACCGGCTACACCTTC. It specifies CASSQLDEGETGYTF.